The T cell receptor (beta chain) described here comes from a study of blood T cell repertoires in COVID-19. Only in-frame clones appear in the TCRdb table, and some are missing; sequencing was by immunoSEQ multiplex PCR. The table records 250,000 or so clones, more than 80% of them present only once. Participants reported their clinical history, and cohort assignment relied on those reports. This CDR3 contains 15 residues. Germline CDR1 and CDR2: SGHVS and FQNEAQ. V shed 4 bases and J shed 2 bases, with 15 bases lying between them. The TCR was taken from a woman in her twenties or thirties with acute COVID-19. Sequenced input: PBMCs or T cells enriched from blood (not recorded which). The rearrangement uses TRBV7-8 and TRBJ2-7, with D perhaps TRBD1 (6 bases). CDR3 sequence: CASSSDRWATYEQYF. As DNA, the CDR3 is TGTGCCAGCAGCTCCGACAGGTGGGCCACCTACGAGCAGTACTTC. Full variable domain (outside the CDR3, taken from reference TRBV7-8 and TRBJ2-7): GAGVSQSPRYKVAKRGQDVALRCDPISGHVSLFWYQQALGQGPEFLTYFQNEAQLDKSGLPSDRFFAERPEGSVSTLKIQRTQQEDSAVYLCASSSDRWATYEQYFGPGTRLTVT.